Listed below are T cell receptor beta chains from one sample, sequenced in a study of T cell clonotyping in hematopoietic cell transplantation. Profiling relied on immunoSEQ multiplex PCR, and the TCRdb table lists in-frame clones only, not all of them. Of about 49,000 clones listed, around 86% are singletons. The sample consisted of peripheral blood mononuclear cells, taken before stem cell transplant. These receptors came from a man between 60 and 75 years old with biphenotypic leukemia. Some clones in this sample may be carry-over from other donors' samples. The CDR3 runs from the conserved cysteine through the conserved F or W. The D gene is left open where the match is weak. Expanded clones get a size class; other rows say once, few or many, or leave the size out.

D,V,J,size,length,CDR3,DNA
TRBD1,TRBV5-1,TRBJ1-2,-,14,CASSLGGTDYGYTF,TGCGCCAGCAGCTTGGGGGGGACAGACTATGGCTACACCTTC
TRBD1,TRBV19,TRBJ2-1,-,17,CASSIDRPTGAYNEQFF,TGTGCCAGTAGTATAGACCGACCGACAGGGGCTTACAATGAGCAGTTCTTC
TRBD1,TRBV2,TRBJ2-7,-,13,CASSSQGVGEQYF,TGTGCCAGCTCTAGCCAGGGGGTCGGCGAGCAGTACTTC
-,TRBV7-7,TRBJ1-1,-,15,CASSSRDPMNTEAFF,TGTGCTAGCAGCTCCCGGGACCCCATGAACACTGAAGCTTTCTTT
-,TRBV2,TRBJ1-3,-,11,CASSSGNTIYF,TGTGCCAGCAGCTCTGGAAACACCATATATTTT
-,TRBV28,TRBJ2-7,-,16,CASSSPQGPPIKEQYF,TGTGCCAGCAGTTCCCCGCAGGGGCCCCCCATTAAAGAGCAGTACTTC
-,TRBV27,TRBJ1-1,-,13,CASSLSTNTEAFF,TGTGCCAGCAGTTTATCTACGAACACTGAAGCTTTCTTT
-,TRBV7-2,TRBJ2-6,-,14,CASSHRAGANVLTF,TGTGCCAGCAGTCACAGGGCTGGGGCCAACGTCCTGACTTTC
-,TRBV2,TRBJ2-7,-,13,CASSGHIPYEQYF,TGTGCCAGCAGTGGGCATATCCCCTACGAGCAGTACTTC
-,TRBV29-1,TRBJ2-7,-,11,CSVDQGTEQYF,TGCAGCGTTGATCAGGGGACCGAGCAGTACTTC
TRBD2,TRBV7-9,TRBJ2-3,-,16,CASSLRSGADTDTQYF,TGTGCCAGCAGCTTACGTAGCGGGGCGGACACAGATACGCAGTATTTT
-,TRBV6-5,TRBJ2-5,-,15,CASSYSGRDQETQYF,TGTGCCAGCAGTTACTCAGGCAGGGATCAAGAGACCCAGTACTTC
-,TRBV7-9,TRBJ2-7,-,17,CASSLAVVRSASYEQYF,TGTGCCAGCAGCTTAGCTGTTGTCAGATCGGCCTCCTACGAGCAGTACTTC
-,TRBV30,TRBJ2-3,-,12,CAWSVRPDTQYF,TGTGCCTGGAGTGTCCGTCCAGATACGCAGTATTTT
-,TRBV2,TRBJ1-2,-,13,CASSEPDNYGYTF,TGTGCCAGCAGTGAACCCGATAACTATGGCTACACCTTC
-,TRBV1,TRBJ1-4,once,15,CTSSQTVTGNEKLFF,TGCACCAGCAGCCAAACGGTGACTGGGAATGAAAAACTGTTTTTT
-,TRBV30,TRBJ1-3,-,15,CAWTNSGVFENTIYF,TGTGCCTGGACCAACTCAGGGGTTTTTGAAAACACCATATATTTT
-,TRBV28,TRBJ2-7,-,16,CASSPITAALSYEQYF,TGTGCCAGCAGCCCTATCACAGCGGCCCTCTCCTACGAGCAGTACTTC
-,TRBV7-7,TRBJ2-5,-,17,CASSLVSPRNGGETQYF,TGTGCTAGCAGCTTAGTTTCGCCGCGGAACGGGGGAGAGACCCAGTACTTC
TRBD2,TRBV11-2,TRBJ2-1,once,13,CASSSLAGDRGVF,TGTGCCAGCAGCTCCCTAGCGGGGGATCGAGGGGTCTTC
TRBD1,TRBV28,TRBJ1-1,few,13,CASSETGGEEAFF,TGTGCCAGCAGTGAGACAGGGGGCGAGGAAGCTTTCTTT
-,TRBV19,TRBJ1-1,-,14,CASSIVAAGTEAFF,TGTGCCAGTAGTATAGTGGCAGCTGGCACTGAAGCTTTCTTT
-,TRBV6-5,TRBJ1-2,-,15,CASSYSGTGRWGYTF,TGTGCCAGCAGTTACTCGGGAACAGGGCGGTGGGGCTACACCTTC
-,TRBV7-8,TRBJ2-2,-,14,CASSSGTSTGELFF,TGTGCCAGCAGCTCCGGGACGTCCACCGGGGAGCTGTTTTTT
-,TRBV7-7,TRBJ2-5,-,16,CASSLGVSGSQETQYF,TGTGCTAGCAGCTTAGGGGTTAGCGGAAGTCAAGAGACCCAGTACTTC
-,TRBV2,TRBJ1-3,-,14,CASRERVSGNTIYF,TGTGCCAGCAGGGAGAGGGTCTCTGGAAACACCATATATTTT
-,TRBV19,TRBJ1-1,-,13,CATGTNMNTEAFF,TGTGCCACCGGGACAAACATGAACACTGAAGCTTTCTTT
-,TRBV15,TRBJ1-1,-,11,CATSTYTEAFF,TGTGCCACCAGCACTTACACTGAAGCTTTCTTT
TRBD1,TRBV2,TRBJ1-4,-,16,CASSADRVGTSEKLFF,TGTGCCAGCAGTGCGGACAGGGTTGGTACGAGTGAAAAACTGTTTTTT
-,TRBV19,TRBJ2-5,-,11,CASSLRETQYF,TGTGCCAGTAGTCTTCGAGAGACCCAGTACTTC
TRBD2,TRBV4-2,TRBJ2-3,-,19,CASSQDPALAGGITDTQYF,TGTGCCAGCAGCCAAGATCCCGCCCTAGCGGGAGGGATCACAGATACGCAGTATTTT
TRBD1,TRBV7-9,TRBJ2-2,once,15,CASSLYRGHAGELFF,TGTGCCAGCAGCTTATACAGGGGGCATGCCGGGGAGCTGTTTTTT
-,TRBV6-5,TRBJ2-7,-,15,CASRSPGDAEGEQYF,TGTGCCAGCAGATCCCCGGGGGATGCGGAAGGGGAGCAGTACTTC
TRBD2,TRBV30,TRBJ2-7,once,13,CAWSLGEGYEQYF,TGTGCCTGGAGTCTAGGGGAGGGCTACGAGCAGTACTTC
TRBD2,TRBV5-5,TRBJ2-1,-,15,CASSLAGGFYNEQFF,TGTGCCAGCAGCTTGGCGGGGGGGTTTTACAATGAGCAGTTCTTC
-,TRBV4-1,TRBJ2-1,-,14,CASSQGIAANEQFF,TGCGCCAGCAGCCAAGGAATAGCGGCGAATGAGCAGTTCTTC
TRBD2,TRBV4-1,TRBJ2-3,-,16,CASSQESVAGEDTQYF,TGCGCCAGCAGCCAAGAGTCGGTAGCGGGAGAAGATACGCAGTATTTT
-,TRBV27,TRBJ2-7,once,15,CASSLSLGQSYEQYF,TGTGCCAGCAGTTTATCATTGGGGCAGTCCTACGAGCAGTACTTC
-,TRBV25-1,TRBJ2-7,-,13,CASSVGYSYEQYF,TGTGCCAGCAGTGTCGGTTACTCCTACGAGCAGTACTTC
-,TRBV10-3,TRBJ2-6,once,16,CAISESQGSGANVLTF,TGTGCCATCAGTGAGTCACAGGGATCTGGGGCCAACGTCCTGACTTTC
-,TRBV9,TRBJ2-3,-,14,CASSVEEATDTQYF,TGTGCCAGCAGCGTCGAGGAAGCCACAGATACGCAGTATTTT
-,TRBV5-7,TRBJ1-2,few,17,CASSLVPTGRLACGYTF,TGTGCCAGCAGCTTGGTCCCCACAGGGCGGCTCGCCTGTGGCTACACCTTC
TRBD1,TRBV30,TRBJ2-5,-,13,CAWTRDREETQYF,TGTGCCTGGACGAGGGACAGGGAAGAGACCCAGTACTTC
-,TRBV18,TRBJ1-2,few,14,CASSPSGADYGYTF,TGTGCCAGCTCACCAAGTGGGGCAGACTATGGCTACACCTTC
-,TRBV28,TRBJ2-1,-,14,CASTSTTMNNEQFF,TGTGCCAGCACCAGCACGACGATGAACAATGAGCAGTTCTTC
-,TRBV5-8,TRBJ2-7,-,13,CASSPEGNYEQYF,TGTGCCAGCAGCCCCGAAGGAAACTACGAGCAGTACTTC
-,TRBV2,TRBJ1-5,-,14,CASSPRDGGLSQHF,TGTGCCAGCAGTCCCCGGGACGGGGGATTGTCCCAGCATTTT
TRBD1,TRBV5-1,TRBJ2-3,-,15,CASSVGQTSTDTQYF,TGCGCCAGCAGCGTGGGACAGACAAGCACAGATACGCAGTATTTT
-,TRBV6-6,TRBJ1-1,-,13,CASSSRVNTEAFF,TGTGCCAGCAGTTCGAGGGTGAACACTGAAGCTTTCTTT
-,TRBV28,TRBJ2-5,-,14,CASSRVASGETQYF,TGTGCCAGCAGCCGTGTGGCCTCAGGTGAGACCCAGTACTTC
-,TRBV14,TRBJ1-2,-,14,CASSQIAAPYGYTF,TGTGCCAGCAGCCAAATCGCAGCCCCATATGGCTACACCTTC
-,TRBV6-6,TRBJ1-2,once,13,CASTHGRTGGYTF,TGTGCCAGCACCCACGGAAGGACTGGAGGCTACACCTTC
-,TRBV14,TRBJ2-1,-,13,CASSQDLSDEQFF,TGTGCCAGCAGCCAGGACCTCAGCGATGAGCAGTTCTTC
-,TRBV11-2,TRBJ2-5,-,16,CASSLGGTPRGETQYF,TGTGCCAGCAGCTTAGGAGGGACCCCGAGGGGGGAGACCCAGTACTTC
-,TRBV9,TRBJ2-7,-,13,CASSATGAYEQYF,TGTGCCAGCAGCGCAACTGGCGCCTACGAGCAGTACTTC